This T cell receptor beta chain was captured in a study of blood T cell repertoires in COVID-19. The table came from immunoSEQ multiplex PCR; TCRdb's copy has only in-frame clones and leaves some out. The profile covers approximately 40,000 clones, with approximately 90% appearing a single time and roughly 21% taken by the ten largest. V was clipped by 5 bases and J by 4 bases; unmatched bases: 10. Germline V gives CDR1 LNHDA, CDR2 SQIVND (reference sequence). CDR3 length equals 15 residues. The sequencing sample was made of peripheral blood. This chain links TRBV19 with TRBJ1-2, with 7 positions matching TRBD1. This TCR derives from a man in his sixties with acute or convalescent COVID-19. The CDR3 spells CASSSQTGLSYGYTF. In DNA, the CDR3 is TGTGCCAGTAGTTCTCAGACAGGGCTGAGCTATGGCTACACCTTC.